This paragraph reports one T cell receptor (beta chain). What it recognizes is unknown. The entry originates in a study of TIL therapy for anti-PD-1-resistant metastatic lung cancer. Study overall: Tumors carried a median about 1.5 non-synonymous mutations per megabase. Overall study results and limits: TIL clonotype persistence in blood showed no apparent association with response.

The time point was: pre-treatment sample, taken before nivolumab and TIL therapy. This was the immunoSEQ v3 assay. Each library reached roughly 1.9 million read pairs, or 5-6 million at deep level. TCRdb's copy holds only in-frame clones and misses some; the assay was immunoSEQ multiplex PCR. The sample records about 15,000 clones, more than 75% being singletons. This CDR3 region has 14 residues. Trimming removed 2 bases from V and 3 bases from J, with 9 bases in between. In germline, CDR1 is LGHNA, CDR2 YSLEER. This sequence originates from a person aged 25-85 years with non-small cell lung cancer. V usage is TRBV4-3 and J usage is TRBJ2-3; D uncertain. Source: blood, taken at baseline. The CDR3 sequence: CASSQSLFTDTQYF. CDR3 sequence (DNA): TGCGCCAGCAGCCAAAGCCTATTTACAGATACGCAGTATTTT.